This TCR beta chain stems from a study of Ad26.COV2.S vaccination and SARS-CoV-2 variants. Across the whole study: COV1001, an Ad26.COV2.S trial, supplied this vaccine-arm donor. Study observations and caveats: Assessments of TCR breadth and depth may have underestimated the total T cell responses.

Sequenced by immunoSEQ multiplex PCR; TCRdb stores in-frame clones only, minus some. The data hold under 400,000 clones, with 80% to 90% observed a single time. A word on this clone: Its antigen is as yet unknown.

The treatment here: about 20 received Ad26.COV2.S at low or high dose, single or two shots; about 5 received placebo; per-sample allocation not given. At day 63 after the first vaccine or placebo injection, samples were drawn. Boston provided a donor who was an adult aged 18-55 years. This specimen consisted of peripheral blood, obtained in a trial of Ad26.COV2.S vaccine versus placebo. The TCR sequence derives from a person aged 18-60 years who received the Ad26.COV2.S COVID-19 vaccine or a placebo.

The CDR3 region is CASSGRINQPQHF. Written as DNA, the CDR3 is TGTGCCAGTAGTGGACGGATCAATCAGCCCCAGCATTTT. The rearrangement links TRBV19 to TRBJ1-5; D unresolved. V gave up 5 bases and J gave up 3 bases, with 8 bases separating them. Germline CDR1 LNHDA, CDR2 SQIVND (reference sequence). CDR3 length equals 13 residues.